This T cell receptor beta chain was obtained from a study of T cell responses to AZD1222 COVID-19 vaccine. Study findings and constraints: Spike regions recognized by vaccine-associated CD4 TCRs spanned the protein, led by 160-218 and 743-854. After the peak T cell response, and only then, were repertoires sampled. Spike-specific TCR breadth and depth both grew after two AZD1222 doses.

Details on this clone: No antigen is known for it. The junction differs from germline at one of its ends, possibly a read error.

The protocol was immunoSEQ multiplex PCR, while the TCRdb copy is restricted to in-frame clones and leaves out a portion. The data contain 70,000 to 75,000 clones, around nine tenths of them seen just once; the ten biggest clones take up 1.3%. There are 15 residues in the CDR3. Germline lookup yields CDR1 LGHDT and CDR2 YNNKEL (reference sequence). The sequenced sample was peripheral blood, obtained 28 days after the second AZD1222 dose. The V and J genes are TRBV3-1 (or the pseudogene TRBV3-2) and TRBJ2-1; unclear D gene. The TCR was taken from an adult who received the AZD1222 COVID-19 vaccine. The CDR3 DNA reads TGTGCCAGCAGCCAAGATGAATTCCGACTCAATGAGCGGTTCTTC. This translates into CASSQDEFRLNERFF.